This TCR beta chain was obtained from a study of T cells in localized non-small cell lung cancer. Some clones are missing from TCRdb's copy, which holds only in-frame ones; the method was immunoSEQ multiplex PCR. The sample yields 2,500 to 3,500 clones, about 29% seen once. The CDR3 spans 15 residues. Germline V gene data show CDR1 as SGDLS and CDR2 as YYNGEE. V gave up 0 bases and J gave up 0 bases, with 7 bases separating them. The input for sequencing was normal lung tissue next to the tumor, taken before any cancer treatment. The chain combines TRBV9 with TRBJ2-1; D call uncertain. The source is a woman aged 40 to 75 with stage I lung adenocarcinoma. CDR3 sequence: CASSVALSSYNEQFF. The CDR3 DNA follows: TGTGCCAGCAGCGTAGCCTTAAGCTCCTACAATGAGCAGTTCTTC.